The clone carrying this T cell receptor (beta chain) was observed a handful of times. The antigen is not known. The data were obtained in a study of identical twins. Study-wide results and limits: The models gave estimates that fell short of the out-of-frame TCR alpha sharing seen in monozygotic twins. Alpha sequences out of frame and shared by twins had excess low generation probability.

TCRdb re-called the 5' RACE reads through MiXCR, storing one row per CDR3 protein. The sample shows 450,000 or so distinct CDR3 sequences, 12% to 15% of them seen only once. Everyone who donated was a healthy Caucasian. CDR3 size: 16 residues. The ends were cut back, 1 base at V and 1 base at J, with 11 bases in the middle. These data were likewise used in another study, on yellow fever vaccine responses in identical twins.

This clonotype was sampled from a woman aged 18 to 35 in good health. The chain links TRBV12-3 or TRBV12-4 to TRBJ1-5; D not certain. Input material: CD4+ T cells sorted from blood. The CDR3 DNA reads as TGTGCCAGCAGTTTAGGGGGTGGAGGCAGCAATCAGCCCCAGCATTTT. Residues: CASSLGGGGSNQPQHF.